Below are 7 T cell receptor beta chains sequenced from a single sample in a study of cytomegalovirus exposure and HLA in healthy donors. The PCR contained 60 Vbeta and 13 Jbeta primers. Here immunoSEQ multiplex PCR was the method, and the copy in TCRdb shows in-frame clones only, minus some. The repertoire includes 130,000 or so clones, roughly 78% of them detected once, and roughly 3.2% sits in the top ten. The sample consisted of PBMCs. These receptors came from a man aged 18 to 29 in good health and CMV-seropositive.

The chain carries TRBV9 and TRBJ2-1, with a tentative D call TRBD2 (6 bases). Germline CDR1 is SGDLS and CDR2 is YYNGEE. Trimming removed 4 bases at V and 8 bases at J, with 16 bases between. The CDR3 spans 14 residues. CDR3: CASSSEEGIYEQFF. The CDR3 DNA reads TGTGCCAGCAGCTCAGAGGAGGGAATATATGAGCAGTTCTTC.

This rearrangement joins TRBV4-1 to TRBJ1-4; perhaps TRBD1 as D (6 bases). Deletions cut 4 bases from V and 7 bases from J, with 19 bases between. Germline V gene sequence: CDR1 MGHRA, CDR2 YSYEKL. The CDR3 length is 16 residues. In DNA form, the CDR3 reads TGCGCCAGCAGCCGAGGACGGGGGGGCATCTCTGAAAAACTGTTTTTT. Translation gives CASSRGRGGISEKLFF.

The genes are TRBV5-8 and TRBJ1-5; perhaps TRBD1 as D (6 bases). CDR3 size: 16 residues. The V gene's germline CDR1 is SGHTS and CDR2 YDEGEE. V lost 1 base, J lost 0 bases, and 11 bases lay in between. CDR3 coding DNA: TGTGCCAGCAGCTTGTTGGGACAATTTAGCAATCAGCCCCAGCATTTT. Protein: CASSLLGQFSNQPQHF.

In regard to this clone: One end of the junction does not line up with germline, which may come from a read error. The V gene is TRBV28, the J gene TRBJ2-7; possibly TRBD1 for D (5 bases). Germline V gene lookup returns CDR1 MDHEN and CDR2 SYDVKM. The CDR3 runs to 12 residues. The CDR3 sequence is CASSFVLGDRGF. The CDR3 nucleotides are TGTGCCAGCAGTTTCGTCCTTGGGGATAGGGGCTTC.

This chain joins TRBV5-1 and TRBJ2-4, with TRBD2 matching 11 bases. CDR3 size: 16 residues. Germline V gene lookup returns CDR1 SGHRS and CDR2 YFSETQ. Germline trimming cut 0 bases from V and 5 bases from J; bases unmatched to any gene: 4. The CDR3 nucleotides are TGCGCCAGCAGCTTGGAACTAGCGGGAGCACAAAACATTCAGTACTTC. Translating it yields CASSLELAGAQNIQYF.

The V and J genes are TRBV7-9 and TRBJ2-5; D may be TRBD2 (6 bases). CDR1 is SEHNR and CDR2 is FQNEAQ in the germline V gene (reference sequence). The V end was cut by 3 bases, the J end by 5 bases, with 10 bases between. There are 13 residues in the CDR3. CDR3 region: CASSFGSGETQYF. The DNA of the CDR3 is TGTGCCAGCAGCTTCGGGAGTGGGGAGACCCAGTACTTC.

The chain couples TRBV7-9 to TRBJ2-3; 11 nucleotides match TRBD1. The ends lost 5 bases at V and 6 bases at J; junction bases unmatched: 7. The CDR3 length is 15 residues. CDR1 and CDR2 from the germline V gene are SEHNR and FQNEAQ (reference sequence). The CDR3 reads CASSHGTGGEDTQYF. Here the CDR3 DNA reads TGTGCCAGCAGCCACGGGACAGGGGGAGAGGATACGCAGTATTTT.